This paragraph covers one TCR beta chain sequence. Antigen unknown. With 60 Vbeta and 13 Jbeta primers, the PCR was carried out. Repertoires were generated with immunoSEQ multiplex PCR, while TCRdb's copy carries only in-frame clones and drops some. The repertoire consists of fewer than 200,000 clones, with about 72% occurring once and the leading ten covering about 1.6%. The data were obtained in a study of cytomegalovirus exposure and HLA in healthy donors. Study results and limitations: The authors later found most CMV-associated TCR beta chains appeared HLA-restricted. In vitro, three CMV-associated chains proved specific for CMV antigens. A prior analysis recorded that most TCR beta V segments were productive about 87% or about 30% of the time.

Germline loops: CDR1 SNHLY, CDR2 FYNNEI. V lost 6 bases to trimming and J lost 3 bases; unmatched junction nucleotides: 10. The CDR3 is made up of 16 amino acids. The receptor was derived from a girl aged 5-17 years in good health and CMV-seronegative. The chain is built from TRBV2 and TRBJ2-7, with TRBD1 identical over 11 bases. Material: PBMCs. Here the CDR3 DNA reads TGTGCCAGCAGGCCCACGGGACAGGGGGTAGGCTACGAGCAGTACTTC. Translation: CASRPTGQGVGYEQYF.